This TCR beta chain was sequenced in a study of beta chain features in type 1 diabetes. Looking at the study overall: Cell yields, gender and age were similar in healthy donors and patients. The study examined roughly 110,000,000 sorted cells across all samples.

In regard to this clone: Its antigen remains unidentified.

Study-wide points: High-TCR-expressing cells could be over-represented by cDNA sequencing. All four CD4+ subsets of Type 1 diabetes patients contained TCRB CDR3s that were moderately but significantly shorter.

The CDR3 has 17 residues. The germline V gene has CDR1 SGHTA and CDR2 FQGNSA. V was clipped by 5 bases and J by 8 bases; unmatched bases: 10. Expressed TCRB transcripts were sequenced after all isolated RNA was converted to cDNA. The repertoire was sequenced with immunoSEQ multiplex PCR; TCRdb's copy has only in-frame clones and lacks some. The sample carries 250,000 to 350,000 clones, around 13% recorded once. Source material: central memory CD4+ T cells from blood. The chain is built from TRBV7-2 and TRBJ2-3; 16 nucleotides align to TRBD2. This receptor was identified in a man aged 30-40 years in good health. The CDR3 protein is CASSAPGLAGGPVTQYF. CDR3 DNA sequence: TGTGCCAGCAGCGCCCCGGGACTAGCGGGAGGGCCGGTTACGCAGTATTTT.